Listed here are 27 T cell receptor beta chains from one sample, sequenced in a study of T cell responses to AZD1222 COVID-19 vaccine. Produced via immunoSEQ multiplex PCR; TCRdb's table is partial and in-frame only. This repertoire shows about 100,000 clones, about 87% found once; its top ten account for about 1.8%. Material: peripheral blood, obtained on day 0 of AZD1222 vaccination. These receptors came from an adult in good health.

V is TRBV12-3 or TRBV12-4 and J is TRBJ1-4, with unresolved D. Trimming stripped 5 bases from V and 6 bases from J, with 10 bases between. CDR3 size: 13 residues. In DNA form, the CDR3 reads TGTGCCAGCAGTCGGAACTTAGATGAAAAACTGTTTTTT. This codes for CASSRNLDEKLFF.

The J gene is TRBJ2-7, the V gene TRBV10-2; 9 positions agree with TRBD1. The CDR3 covers 14 residues. Trimming at V came to 8 bases and at J to 4 bases, leaving 9 bases not matched to a gene. CDR1 is WSHSY, CDR2 SAAADI, per germline. The CDR3 nucleotides are TGCGCCAGCGAATCCGGGACAGGGCCATACGAGCAGTACTTC. Translation: CASESGTGPYEQYF.

The J gene is TRBJ1-6, the V gene TRBV2; D is perhaps TRBD1 (5 bases). The CDR3 spans 15 residues. Germline V gene lookup returns CDR1 SNHLY and CDR2 FYNNEI. Trimming removed 6 bases from V and 9 bases from J, with 18 bases in between. Here the CDR3 reads CASRRPGPMASPLHF. The CDR3 nucleotides read TGTGCCAGCAGACGGCCGGGACCGATGGCTTCACCCCTCCACTTT.

This clone was seen a handful of times. V usage is TRBV6-5 and J usage is TRBJ1-6, with 7 bases aligning to TRBD1. Germline CDR1 MNHEY, CDR2 SVGAGI. J lost 6 bases, V lost 5 bases, and 7 bases had no gene match. The CDR3 spans 15 residues. CDR3 sequence reads: CASSKSGTANSPLHF. For the CDR3, the DNA is TGTGCCAGCAGTAAGTCCGGGACAGCTAATTCACCCCTCCACTTT.

This clone was seen a few times. V is TRBV6-5 and J is TRBJ1-2; 9 positions match TRBD1. From germline, CDR1 is MNHEY and CDR2 SVGAGI. The CDR3 is 14 amino acids. V shed 6 bases, J shed 4 bases, and the junction held 6 bases outside the gene matches. Written as DNA, the CDR3 is TGTGCCAGCAGAATCGGACAGGGGCTCTATGGCTACACCTTC. The encoded protein is CASRIGQGLYGYTF.

This sequence joins TRBV18 and TRBJ2-2, with TRBD2 matching 9 bases. This CDR3 has 16 amino acids. The junction had 6 bases not matched to a gene; V was cut back by 6 bases and J by 1 base. Germline V CDR1 and CDR2: KGHSH, LQKENI. Written as DNA, the CDR3 is TGTGCCAGCTCCCCGACTAGCGGAGGGAACACCGGGGAGCTGTTTTTT. Amino acids: CASSPTSGGNTGELFF.

This chain's CDR3 is CASSTTGQRGTQYF. The CDR3 DNA reads TGTGCCAGTAGTACTACAGGGCAGCGGGGGACCCAGTACTTC. The chain carries TRBV19 and TRBJ2-5; TRBD2 might be the D (7 bases). The V end was cut by 4 bases, the J end by 7 bases, with 16 bases between. Germline CDR1 is LNHDA and CDR2 is SQIVND (reference sequence). The CDR3 loop spans 14 amino acids.

In this sample, this clone turned up once. The chain carries TRBV11-1 and TRBJ2-5, with D possibly TRBD2 on 5 matching bases. Trimming stripped 3 bases from V and 4 bases from J, with 15 bases between. Germline CDR1 reads SGHAT; CDR2 reads FQDESV (reference sequence). CDR3 size: 15 residues. The CDR3 sequence is CASSFTLGEGETQYF. The CDR3 region has the DNA TGTGCCAGCAGCTTCACCCTCGGGGAAGGAGAGACCCAGTACTTC.

This clone was counted a few times. In nucleotides, the CDR3 is TGTGCCAGCAGCTTATACGAGGTCACCGAGCAGTTCTTC. Amino acid sequence: CASSLYEVTEQFF. The chain couples TRBV7-9 to TRBJ2-1, with no clear D. CDR3 length: 13 residues. The V and J ends lost 2 bases and 10 bases respectively, with 12 bases between them. The germline gives CDR1 SEHNR, CDR2 FQNEAQ (reference sequence).

J is TRBJ2-7 and V is TRBV28; a possible D gene is TRBD1 (5 bases). From germline, CDR1 is MDHEN and CDR2 SYDVKM. Deletions cut 5 bases from V and 1 base from J, with 9 bases between. This CDR3 has 13 amino acids. The chain's CDR3 is CASSRQRSYEQYF. In DNA, the CDR3 is TGTGCCAGCAGTCGACAGAGATCCTACGAGCAGTACTTC.

The gene calls are TRBV7-9 and TRBJ2-7; 9 bases are shared with TRBD1. The CDR3 is 15 residues long. The junction had 8 bases not matched to a gene; V was cut back by 4 bases and J by 4 bases. The germline CDR1 and CDR2 sequences are SEHNR and FQNEAQ (reference sequence). CDR3 coding DNA: TGTGCCAGCAGCTCTCCCAACGGGACAGGGTACGAGCAGTACTTC. Its protein is CASSSPNGTGYEQYF.

The chain recombines TRBV5-1 with TRBJ1-1; 9 bases are a match to TRBD1. The CDR3 spans 15 residues. V was pared by 4 bases and J by 0 bases, with 4 bases of the junction left unmatched. The germline V gene has CDR1 SGHRS and CDR2 YFSETQ. This CDR3 reads CASSQGQGLNTEAFF. The CDR3 DNA is TGCGCCAGCAGCCAGGGACAGGGATTGAACACTGAAGCTTTCTTT.

This chain joins TRBV27 and TRBJ1-1; 7 bases agree with TRBD1. Germline CDR1 reads MNHEY; CDR2 reads SMNVEV (reference sequence). After removal of 5 bases from V and 0 bases from J, the junction contained 12 bases not matched to a gene. This CDR3 is 17 amino acids long. The CDR3, as DNA: TGTGCCAGCAGTCTCACAGGGGTCCTTACACTGAACACTGAAGCTTTCTTT. It encodes CASSLTGVLTLNTEAFF.

The rearrangement joins TRBV23-1 to TRBJ1-1; D is ambiguous. TRBV23-1 is designated an ORF whose function remains uncertain. With 4 bases removed from V and 0 bases from J, the gap between germline ends came to 3 bases. The CDR3 has 12 residues. DNA of the CDR3: TGCGCCAGCAGTCCCATGAACACTGAAGCTTTCTTT. Protein: CASSPMNTEAFF.

This chain uses TRBV7-2 with TRBJ2-1; D is possibly TRBD1 (5 bases). The CDR3 covers 13 residues. Germline CDR1 and CDR2: SGHTA and FQGNSA. The V gene lost 1 base and the J gene lost 9 bases, with 10 bases spanning the gap. The DNA of the CDR3 is TGTGCCAGCAGCTTAGTCAGGGATGCTGAGCAGTTCTTC. Translation: CASSLVRDAEQFF. The whole variable domain, filled in from reference TRBV7-2 and TRBJ2-1, reads GAGVSQSPSNKVTEKGKDVELRCDPISGHTALYWYRQSLGQGLEFLIYFQGNSAPDKSGLPSDRFSAERTGGSVSTLTIQRTQQEDSAVYLCASSLVRDAEQFFGPGTRLTVL.

This rearrangement joins TRBV5-1 to TRBJ1-2; D is possibly TRBD1 (5 bases). The CDR3 is made up of 15 amino acids. Germline V gene lookup returns CDR1 SGHRS and CDR2 YFSETQ. The ends were cut back, 0 bases at V and 8 bases at J, with 17 bases in the middle. CDR3 nucleotides: TGCGCCAGCAGCTTGGGTCTGGTGGTGGGGGAAGGCTACACCTTC. Translating gives CASSLGLVVGEGYTF.

In its sample, this clone is medium-sized. This chain connects TRBV30 to TRBJ2-1; 8 nucleotides align to TRBD2. Germline CDR1 and CDR2: GTSNPN and SVGIG (reference sequence). The ends lost 2 bases at V and 8 bases at J; junction bases unmatched: 8. This CDR3 contains 14 residues. In nucleotides, the CDR3 is TGTGCCTGGAGTCTCAAGCGGGAGATGGATGAGCAGTTCTTC. This gives the protein CAWSLKREMDEQFF.

V usage is TRBV6-5 and J usage is TRBJ1-6; 10 bases map to TRBD1. The CDR3 extends over 15 amino acids. Germline V gene sequence: CDR1 MNHEY, CDR2 SVGAGI. V lost 2 bases and J lost 7; bases outside the gene matches: 2. This CDR3 reads CASSYGTGANSPLHF. Written as DNA, the CDR3 is TGTGCCAGCAGTTACGGGACAGGGGCAAATTCACCCCTCCACTTT.

This clone was recorded once. The chain employs TRBV28 and TRBJ2-3, with D tentatively TRBD2 (5 bases). Germline loops: CDR1 MDHEN, CDR2 SYDVKM. This CDR3 region has 16 residues. V gave up 4 bases and J gave up 2 bases, with 16 bases separating them. Here the CDR3 DNA reads TGTGCCAGCAGTTCGAACCGGGCGCGGGTCACAGATACGCAGTATTTT. Amino acid sequence: CASSSNRARVTDTQYF. Based on the CDR3 plus reference TRBV28 and TRBJ2-3, the full variable domain is DVKVTQSSRYLVKRTGEKVFLECVQDMDHENMFWYRQDPGLGLRLIYFSYDVKMKEKGDIPEGYSVSREKKERFSLILESASTNQTSMYLCASSSNRARVTDTQYFGPGTRLTVL.

V gene TRBV7-8 combines with J gene TRBJ2-1; the D is unclear. The CDR3 contains 13 residues. The V end was cut by 5 bases, the J end by 7 bases, with 12 bases between. Germline values: CDR1 SGHVS, CDR2 FQNEAQ. The CDR3 sequence: CASSPLLPNEQFF. The CDR3 DNA sequence: TGTGCCAGCAGCCCCTTACTGCCTAATGAGCAGTTCTTC.

This clone is a singleton in its sample. The chain uses TRBV10-3 and TRBJ1-1; perhaps TRBD1 as D (6 bases). There are 14 residues in the CDR3. Germline loops: CDR1 ENHRY, CDR2 SYGVKD. Trimming took 6 bases from V and 0 from J, leaving 11 bases between them. The CDR3 nucleotides read TGTGCCATCAGCCTCGGACAGATGAACACTGAAGCTTTCTTT. Protein product: CAISLGQMNTEAFF.

The chain couples TRBV12-3 or TRBV12-4 to TRBJ1-2; the match to TRBD1 covers 8 bases. The CDR3 extends over 12 amino acids. J lost 8 bases, V lost 8 bases, and 7 bases had no gene match. The CDR3 DNA is TGTGCCAGCCAGACAGGGGTCGGCGGCTACACCTTC. Protein sequence: CASQTGVGGYTF.

The rearrangement uses TRBV19 and TRBJ2-7; TRBD2 matches at 9 bases. Germline V gives CDR1 LNHDA, CDR2 SQIVND (reference sequence). J gave up 4 bases and V 7 bases, and 8 bases lay outside the gene matches. The CDR3 consists of 14 residues. The CDR3 loop is CASKGLAGSYEQYF. CDR3 bases: TGTGCCAGTAAGGGCCTAGCGGGATCGTACGAGCAGTACTTC. The full variable domain, in which reference TRBV19 and TRBJ2-7 provide the parts outside the CDR3, is DGGITQSPKYLFRKEGQNVTLSCEQNLNHDAMYWYRQDPGQGLRLIYYSQIVNDFQKGDIAEGYSVSREKKESFPLTVTSAQKNPTAFYLCASKGLAGSYEQYFGPGTRLTVT.

The chain employs TRBV29-1 and TRBJ2-2, with D possibly being TRBD2 (5 bases). Germline CDR1 reads SQVTM; CDR2 reads ANQGSEA. The CDR3 covers 11 residues. Trimming cost V 7 bases and J 6 bases, with 9 bases left between them. CDR3 in DNA: TGCAGCGCCGTAGCGTCCGGGGAGCTGTTTTTT. It encodes CSAVASGELFF.

The J gene is TRBJ1-3, the V gene TRBV6-5; D call uncertain. The V end was cut by 4 bases, the J end by 0 bases, with 10 bases between. CDR3 length: 15 amino acids. CDR1 and CDR2 from the germline V gene are MNHEY and SVGAGI. CDR3 in DNA: TGTGCCAGCAGTTTCCGGGTCGACTCTGGAAACACCATATATTTT. Amino acid sequence: CASSFRVDSGNTIYF.

This clone was recorded only once. V gene TRBV7-9 combines with J gene TRBJ1-1, with D possibly TRBD1 on 5 matching bases. The CDR3 loop spans 13 amino acids. From germline, CDR1 is SEHNR and CDR2 FQNEAQ (reference sequence). V lost 1 base, J lost 3 bases, and 6 bases lay in between. For the CDR3, the DNA is TGTGCCAGCAGCTTAGGGGGCGACACTGAAGCTTTCTTT. This codes for CASSLGGDTEAFF.

The CDR3 is CASSLLAGTDTQYF. As DNA, the CDR3 is TGTGCCAGCAGCCTACTCGCGGGAACAGATACGCAGTATTTT. This chain connects TRBV7-2 to TRBJ2-3; a possible D gene is TRBD2 (6 bases). CDR1 SGHTA and CDR2 FQGNSA come from the germline V gene. The CDR3 is 14 amino acids. Trimming left V 5 bases short and J 3 bases short, with 12 bases between.